This T cell receptor (beta chain) was documented in a study of T cell responses to AZD1222 COVID-19 vaccine. With respect to this clone: Its antigen is currently unknown.

Study-wide results and limits: No repertoire was sampled before or during the peak T cell response, only after it.

Clones were sequenced by immunoSEQ multiplex PCR, and TCRdb holds only the in-frame ones, with some missing. The profile shows 140,000 to 150,000 clones, roughly 92% of them singletons. V lost 4 bases and J lost 4, with 14 bases in between. Germline CDR1 is SGHKS and CDR2 is YYEKEE (reference sequence). The CDR3 runs to 14 residues. This clonotype was obtained from an adult in good health. The V gene is TRBV5-5, the J gene TRBJ2-5; the D gene is possibly TRBD2 (5 bases). This specimen was peripheral blood, taken on day 0 of AZD1222 vaccination. The CDR3 spells CASSPRAGGETQYF. The CDR3 DNA reads TGTGCCAGCAGCCCTAGGGCGGGCGGAGAGACCCAGTACTTC.